This section outlines one T cell receptor (beta chain) sequence together with its context. The antigen remains unidentified. Germline values: CDR1 LGHNT, CDR2 FRNRAP. V lost 7 bases, J lost 4 bases, and 7 bases stayed unmatched. The CDR3 is made up of 14 amino acids. This sample was included in a study of PD-1 blockade in classical Hodgkin lymphoma. Study background: Patients were administered nivolumab (3 mg/kg intravenously) every 2 weeks.

Findings of the study overall: Prior to therapy, complete responders displayed diversity much like that of newly diagnosed patients.

Time point described: cycle 4 day 1 (C4D1), after 6 weeks of nivolumab. Every single patient, without exception, relapsed after autologous stem cell transplantation, and brentuximab vedotin exposure varied. Purified CD4+ T cells were obtained from thawed PBMCs through magnetic negative selection. Produced via immunoSEQ multiplex PCR; TCRdb's table is partial and in-frame only. The sample contains 25,000 to 30,000 clones, approximately 90% of which appear only once. This specimen consisted of CD4+ T cells from blood, obtained before the fourth cycle of nivolumab. This chain connects TRBV12-5 to TRBJ1-1; 9 nucleotides match TRBD1. This clonotype was obtained from a human donor with classical Hodgkin lymphoma. The CDR3 sequence: CASAVTGGVTEAFF. CDR3 DNA: TGTGCTAGTGCCGTAACAGGGGGCGTCACTGAAGCTTTCTTT.